This entry features one T cell receptor (beta chain) sequence. The record originates from a study of blood T cell repertoires in COVID-19. Overall study: PBMCs, B-cell-depleted T cells, or T cells provided the cDNA or gDNA that made up the material.

Trimming stripped 0 bases from V and 0 bases from J, with 11 bases between. Germline V gives CDR1 LGHNA, CDR2 YNFKEQ. The CDR3 contains 16 residues. In the original analysis: Estimation of nucleated cell counts relied on the amplification of reference gene primers. TCRdb keeps only in-frame clones here, not all; method: immunoSEQ multiplex PCR. D and trimming come from the DNA, and the V and J calls and clone size come from that table. The table shows 150,000 to 200,000 clones, with around 81% occurring only once. The V call is TRBV4-2, the J call TRBJ1-2, with a tentative D call TRBD1 (5 bases). This clonotype originated in a man aged 55-75 years with active or convalescent COVID-19. The sequencing sample was made of peripheral blood. This CDR3 reads CASSQEYQGPNYGYTF. The CDR3 coding sequence is TGTGCCAGCAGCCAAGAATATCAGGGCCCTAACTATGGCTACACCTTC.